This T cell receptor (beta chain) was recovered during a study of blood T cells in healthy people across ages. Study-level points and caveats: Versus aged donors, long-lived donors had higher diversity and more naive CD4+ cells.

V lost 5 bases and J lost 4, with 10 bases in between. The germline V gene has CDR1 DFQATT and CDR2 SNEGSKA (reference sequence). The CDR3 sequence is 12 residues long. About this clonotype: Its antigen is undetermined.

For the second PCR, which ran for about 7 to 11 cycles, a sample-barcoded 5' primer and a J-beta primer mix were used. TCRdb itself ran the 5' RACE reads through MiXCR, one entry per CDR3 protein. The sample includes about 580,000 distinct CDR3 sequences, about 45% seen only once; the top ten take 20% to 25%. Sequences were obtained from blood. The clonotype comes from a man older than 75 in good health. The chain has TRBV20-1 and TRBJ2-3; D call uncertain. The CDR3 loop reads CSASPTADTQYF. Here the CDR3 DNA reads TGCAGTGCTTCACCTACGGCAGATACGCAGTATTTT.